This TCR beta chain was obtained from a study of T-cell memory formation after mild COVID-19. TCRdb ran MiXCR on the 5' RACE reads and lists one entry per CDR3 protein. The data show roughly 560,000 distinct CDR3 sequences, roughly 20% seen once. The sequenced material came from PBMCs or a T cell subset sorted from them (not recorded which). The receptor was isolated from an adult woman who had mild COVID-19 (a few samples of this study predate the infection). Cell type and time point are not known.

CDR3 sequence (DNA): TGTGCCAGCAGCCAACTAAGACCTACTAGCGGGGGGAAAGAGACCCAGTACTTC. Encoded protein: CASSQLRPTSGGKETQYF. The rearrangement links TRBV11-2 to TRBJ2-5; 12 bases map to TRBD2. This CDR3 spans 18 amino acids. Germline loops: CDR1 SGHAT, CDR2 FQNNGV. V trimming: 5 bases; J trimming: 3 bases; junction bases outside the gene matches: 13.